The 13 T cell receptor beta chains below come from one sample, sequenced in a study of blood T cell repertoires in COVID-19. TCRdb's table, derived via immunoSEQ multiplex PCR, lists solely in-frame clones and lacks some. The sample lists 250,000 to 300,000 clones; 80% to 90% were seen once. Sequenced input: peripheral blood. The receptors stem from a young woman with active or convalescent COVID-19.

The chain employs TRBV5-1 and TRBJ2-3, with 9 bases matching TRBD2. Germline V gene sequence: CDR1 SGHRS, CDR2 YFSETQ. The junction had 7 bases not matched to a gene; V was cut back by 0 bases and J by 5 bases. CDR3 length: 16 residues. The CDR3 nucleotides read TGCGCCAGCAGCTTGGTGGTAGCGGGGGCGGGAGATACGCAGTATTTT. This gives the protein CASSLVVAGAGDTQYF. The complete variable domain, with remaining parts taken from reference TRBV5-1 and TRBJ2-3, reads KAGVTQTPRYLIKTRGQQVTLSCSPISGHRSVSWYQQTPGQGLQFLFEYFSETQRNKGNFPGRFSGRQFSNSRSEMNVSTLELGDSALYLCASSLVVAGAGDTQYFGPGTRLTVL.

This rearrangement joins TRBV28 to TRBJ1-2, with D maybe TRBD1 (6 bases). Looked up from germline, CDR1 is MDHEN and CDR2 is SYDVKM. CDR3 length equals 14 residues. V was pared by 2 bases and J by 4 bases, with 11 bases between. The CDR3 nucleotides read TGTGCCAGCAGTTTAACACAGGGCTCCTATGGCTACACCTTC. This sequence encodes CASSLTQGSYGYTF.

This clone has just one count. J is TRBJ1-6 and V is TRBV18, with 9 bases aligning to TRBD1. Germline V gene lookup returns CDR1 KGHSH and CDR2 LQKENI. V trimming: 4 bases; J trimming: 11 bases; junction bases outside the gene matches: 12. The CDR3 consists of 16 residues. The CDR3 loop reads CASSRENPGQGTPLHF. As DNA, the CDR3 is TGTGCCAGCTCACGAGAGAACCCGGGACAGGGCACACCCCTCCACTTT.

CDR3 residues: CASSLVAGGAYEQYF. As DNA, the CDR3 is TGTGCCAGCAGTTTAGTGGCGGGGGGGGCCTACGAGCAGTACTTC. V is TRBV28 and J is TRBJ2-7; the match to TRBD2 covers 9 bases. CDR3 length: 15 amino acids. The germline V gene encodes CDR1 MDHEN and CDR2 SYDVKM. V trimming: 2 bases; J trimming: 2 bases; junction bases outside the gene matches: 4.

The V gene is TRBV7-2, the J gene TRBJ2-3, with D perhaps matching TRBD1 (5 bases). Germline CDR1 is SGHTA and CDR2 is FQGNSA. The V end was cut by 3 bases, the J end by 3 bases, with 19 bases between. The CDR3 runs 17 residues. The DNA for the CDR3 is TGTGCCAGCAGCTTGCCCCGTAGGGTAAGGGGAACAGATACGCAGTATTTT. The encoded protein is CASSLPRRVRGTDTQYF.

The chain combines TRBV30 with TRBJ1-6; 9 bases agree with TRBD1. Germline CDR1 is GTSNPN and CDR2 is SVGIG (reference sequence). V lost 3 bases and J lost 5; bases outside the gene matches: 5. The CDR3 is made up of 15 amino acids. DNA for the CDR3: TGTGCCTGGAGGGACAGGGGATCACATAATTCACCCCTCCACTTT. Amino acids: CAWRDRGSHNSPLHF. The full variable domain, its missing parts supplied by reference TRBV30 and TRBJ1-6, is SQTIHQWPATLVQPVGSPLSLECTVEGTSNPNLYWYRQAAGRGLQLLFYSVGIGQISSEVPQNLSASRPQDRQFILSSKKLLLSDSGFYLCAWRDRGSHNSPLHFGNGTRLTVT.

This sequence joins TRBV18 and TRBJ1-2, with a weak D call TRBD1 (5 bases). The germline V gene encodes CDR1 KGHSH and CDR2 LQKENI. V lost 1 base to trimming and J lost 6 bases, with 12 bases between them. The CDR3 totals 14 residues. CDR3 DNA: TGTGCCAGCTCACCACTTCCAGGGAATGATGGCTACACCTTC. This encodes CASSPLPGNDGYTF.

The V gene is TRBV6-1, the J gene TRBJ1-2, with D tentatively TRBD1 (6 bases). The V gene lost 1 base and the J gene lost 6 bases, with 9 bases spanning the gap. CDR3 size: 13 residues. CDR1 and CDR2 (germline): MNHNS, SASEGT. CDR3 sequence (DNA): TGTGCCAGCAGTGAAGACCCAGGGGATGGCTACACCTTC. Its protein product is CASSEDPGDGYTF.

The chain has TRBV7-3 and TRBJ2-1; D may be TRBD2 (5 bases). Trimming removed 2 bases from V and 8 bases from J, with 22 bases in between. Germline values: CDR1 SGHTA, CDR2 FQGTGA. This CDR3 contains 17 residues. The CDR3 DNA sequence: TGTGCCAGCAGCTTATGGCCCCTTCGAGGGATTAAAGATGAGCAGTTCTTC. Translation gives CASSLWPLRGIKDEQFF.

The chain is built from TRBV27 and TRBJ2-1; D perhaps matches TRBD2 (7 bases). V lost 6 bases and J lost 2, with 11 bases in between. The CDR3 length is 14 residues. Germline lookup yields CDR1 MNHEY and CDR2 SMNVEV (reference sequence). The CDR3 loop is CASSIGGAYNEQFF. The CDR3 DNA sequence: TGTGCCAGCAGCATAGGGGGGGCCTACAATGAGCAGTTCTTC.

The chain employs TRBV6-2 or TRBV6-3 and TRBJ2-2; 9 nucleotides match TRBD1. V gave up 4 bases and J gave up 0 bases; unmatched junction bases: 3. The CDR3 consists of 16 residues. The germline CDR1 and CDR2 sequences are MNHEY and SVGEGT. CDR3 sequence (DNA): TGTGCCAGCAGTTCAACAGGGGGCGCGAACACCGGGGAGCTGTTTTTT. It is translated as CASSSTGGANTGELFF.

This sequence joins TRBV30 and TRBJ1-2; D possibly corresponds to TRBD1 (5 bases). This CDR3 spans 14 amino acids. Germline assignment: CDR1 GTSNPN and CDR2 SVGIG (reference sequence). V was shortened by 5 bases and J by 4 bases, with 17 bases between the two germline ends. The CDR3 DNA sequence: TGTGCCTGGGCCGGGCAGGACACCAGCTATGGCTACACCTTC. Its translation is CAWAGQDTSYGYTF.

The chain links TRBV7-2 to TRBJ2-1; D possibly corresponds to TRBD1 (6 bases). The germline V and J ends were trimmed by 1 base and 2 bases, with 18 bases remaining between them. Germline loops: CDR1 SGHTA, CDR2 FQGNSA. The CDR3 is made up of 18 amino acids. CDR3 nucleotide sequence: TGTGCCAGCAGCTTAGTTGTTTCGGGGACACTTGCCTACAATGAGCAGTTCTTC. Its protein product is CASSLVVSGTLAYNEQFF.